This T cell receptor beta chain came from a study of identical twins. On this clonotype: Just one base apart from a much larger clone, this may be a read error.

Germline V gives CDR1 SGHRS, CDR2 YFSETQ. CDR3 length equals 15 residues. TCRdb analysed the 5' RACE reads with MiXCR anew, one entry per CDR3 protein. Of about 460,000 distinct CDR3 sequences listed, over 12% were seen once; the top ten hold approximately 0.52%. The sample was also linked to a second study, of yellow fever vaccine responses in identical twins.

This chain uses TRBV5-1 with TRBJ2-2; 7 positions agree with TRBD2. The sequenced material came from CD4+ T cells sorted from blood. This TCR came from a woman under 30 in good health. The CDR3 loop is CASSLLSGWSGELYF. In DNA, the CDR3 is TGCGCCAGCAGCTTGCTCTCGGGTTGGAGCGGGGAGCTGTATTTT.